Listed below are T cell receptor beta chains from one sample, sequenced in a study of CXCR3-negative and CXCR3-positive naive CD8 T cells. Using the 5' RACE reads, TCRdb records one entry per CDR3 protein without DNA. The sample totals about 9,100 distinct CDR3 sequences. Sample: naive CXCR3- CD8+ T cells from blood. These TCRs come from a human donor in good health. Some clones in this sample may be carry-over from other donors' samples. Both conserved end residues are part of each CDR3. Each record gives: V gene, CDR3 length, clone size, J gene, CDR3 protein. Clone size is not always given. Where it is, it says once, few, many or a class for expanded clones.

TRBV19	18	NA	TRBJ2-3	CASSIVPLGLSSTDTQYF
TRBV4-2	15	NA	TRBJ2-1	CASSPGLAGSYEQFF
TRBV2	15	NA	TRBJ2-7	CASSGLTSGSYEQYF
TRBV28	16	medium-sized	TRBJ2-1	CASSPWTSGRNNEQFF
TRBV30	13	medium-sized	TRBJ2-3	CACPSGRKDTQYF
TRBV7-2	14	medium-sized	TRBJ1-2	CASPIAGRTYGYTF
TRBV2	13	NA	TRBJ1-2	CAHQGGFGYGYTF
TRBV6-5	12	NA	TRBJ2-1	CASSSGRNEQFF
TRBV29-1	14	NA	TRBJ2-1	CSVVAASGRNEQFF
TRBV7-2	13	NA	TRBJ1-5	CASSLEGEQPQHF